This T cell receptor (beta chain) was sequenced for a study of cytomegalovirus exposure and HLA in healthy donors. V was pared by 3 bases and J by 3 bases, with 12 bases between. The CDR3 sequence is 15 residues long. Germline V gene lookup returns CDR1 PRHDT and CDR2 FYEKMQ (reference sequence). With 60 Vbeta and 13 Jbeta primers, the PCR was carried out. Data came from immunoSEQ multiplex PCR; TCRdb stores just in-frame clones and leaves some out. The sample includes fewer than 85,000 clones, just over 70% of them seen just once. The chain is built from TRBV13 and TRBJ2-1; D is possibly TRBD2 (5 bases). This receptor was identified in a man aged 60 to 69 in good health and CMV-seropositive. The sample comprised PBMCs. The CDR3, as DNA: TGTGCCAGCAGCTTCGGGGATCCCGACTACAATGAGCAGTTCTTC. Encoded protein: CASSFGDPDYNEQFF. Based on the CDR3 plus reference TRBV13 and TRBJ2-1, the full variable domain is AAGVIQSPRHLIKEKRETATLKCYPIPRHDTVYWYQQGPGQDPQFLISFYEKMQSDKGSIPDRFSAQQFSDYHSELNMSSLELGDSALYFCASSFGDPDYNEQFFGPGTRLTVL.